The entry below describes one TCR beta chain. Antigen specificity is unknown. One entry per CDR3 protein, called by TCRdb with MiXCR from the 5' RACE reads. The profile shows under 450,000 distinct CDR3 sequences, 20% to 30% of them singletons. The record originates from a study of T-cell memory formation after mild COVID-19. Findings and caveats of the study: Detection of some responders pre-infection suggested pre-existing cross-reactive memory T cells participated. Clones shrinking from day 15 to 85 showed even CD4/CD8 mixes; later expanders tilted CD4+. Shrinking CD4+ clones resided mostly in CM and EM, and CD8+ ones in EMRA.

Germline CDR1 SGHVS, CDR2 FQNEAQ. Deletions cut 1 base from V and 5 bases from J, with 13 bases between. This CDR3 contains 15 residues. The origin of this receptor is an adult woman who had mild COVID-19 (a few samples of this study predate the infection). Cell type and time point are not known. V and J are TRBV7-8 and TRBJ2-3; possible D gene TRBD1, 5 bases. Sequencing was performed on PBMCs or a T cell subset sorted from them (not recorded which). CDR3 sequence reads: CASSLVGAGKDTQYF. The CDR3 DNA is TGTGCCAGCAGCTTAGTTGGGGCCGGCAAAGATACGCAGTATTTT.